This T cell receptor beta chain derives from a study of shared clonotypes between healthy human individuals. About the study: Donors were a couple of women and a few men aged 18 to 49.

General study points: Clonotypes that were shared across a handful of donors made up 4.5% to 5% of naive CD4 clonotypes.

Clones were sequenced by immunoSEQ multiplex PCR, and TCRdb holds only the in-frame ones, with some missing. Altogether roughly 2,000,000 clones are present, roughly 95% being singletons, with the ten largest covering around 1.7%. Worth noting for this clone: Antigen unknown.

The naive CD8 fraction comprised CD45RO-negative cells positively selected for CCR7 and excluded terminally differentiated effector memory CD45RA+ cells. Donors, healthy HIV-negative adults, lacked recent acute infections or vaccinations. The clonotype was recovered from a man aged 18 to 35 in good health. Some clones in this sample may be carry-over from other donors' samples. The sequencing input was naive CD8+ T cells from PBMCs.

CDR3 nucleotides: TGCGCCAGCAGCTTGGTCAGTCCTAGGGCAGGAGACGAGCAGTACTTC. Protein product: CASSLVSPRAGDEQYF. This sequence joins TRBV5-1 and TRBJ2-7; D unresolved. The CDR3 loop spans 16 amino acids. CDR1 is SGHRS, CDR2 YFSETQ, per germline. The V and J ends lost 0 bases and 5 bases respectively, with 18 bases between them. The full variable domain, in which reference TRBV5-1 and TRBJ2-7 provide the parts outside the CDR3, is KAGVTQTPRYLIKTRGQQVTLSCSPISGHRSVSWYQQTPGQGLQFLFEYFSETQRNKGNFPGRFSGRQFSNSRSEMNVSTLELGDSALYLCASSLVSPRAGDEQYFGPGTRLTVT.